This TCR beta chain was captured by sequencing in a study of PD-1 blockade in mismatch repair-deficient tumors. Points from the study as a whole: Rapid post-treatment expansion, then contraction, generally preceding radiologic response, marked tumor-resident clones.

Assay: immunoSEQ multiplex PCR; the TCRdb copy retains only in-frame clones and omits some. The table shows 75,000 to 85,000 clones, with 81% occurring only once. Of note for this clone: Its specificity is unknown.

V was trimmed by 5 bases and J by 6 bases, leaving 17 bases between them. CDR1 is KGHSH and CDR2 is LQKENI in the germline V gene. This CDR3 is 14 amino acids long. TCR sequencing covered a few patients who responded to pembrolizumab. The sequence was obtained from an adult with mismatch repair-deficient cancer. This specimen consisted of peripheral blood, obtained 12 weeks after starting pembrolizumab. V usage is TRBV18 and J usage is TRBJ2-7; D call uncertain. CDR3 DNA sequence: TGTGCCAGCTCATCATCGGACCCGGCGCCCGAGCAGTACTTC. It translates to CASSSSDPAPEQYF.